This TCR beta chain came from a study of shared clonotypes between healthy human individuals (TCRdb year 2020). At the level of the whole study: A couple of women and three men aged 18 to 49 years were included in the cohort. Blood TCR repertoires of a handful of healthy adults were deeply sequenced to estimate repertoire size and the extent of clonotype sharing between individuals. To increase sequencing depth and limit assay-specific biases, different laboratories used diverse techniques to prepare libraries and sequence TCR repertoires. Per donor, leukapheresis produced somewhere between about 0.94 and 9 billion PBMCs.

Healthy HIV-negative adults with no recently reported acute infections or vaccinations were included as donors. Every donor was a Caucasian adult living in Nashville, Tennessee, USA. In the unsorted samples, some 100 million PBMCs were counted, and genomic DNA was extracted using the QIAamp DNA Blood Mini kit. Blood was collected by leukapheresis, and PBMCs were isolated by Ficoll-Histopaque density gradient centrifugation and then cryopreserved in liquid nitrogen vapor phase. TCR CDR3 regions were amplified from genomic DNA by multiplex PCR using the deep immunoSEQ assay. For each cell subset, the extracted genomic DNA was distributed evenly across all wells of several immunoSEQ 96-well plates, and each plate served as one replicate. For unsorted PBMC, roughly 330 ng genomic DNA, equal to 30,000 or so T cell genomes, was loaded into each replicate PCR. Ten immunoSEQ deep assay plates were used to sequence the unsorted PBMC genomic DNA. The purified libraries were quantified using a Qubit 3.0 fluorometer, sized with a Bioanalyzer 2100, and then quantified again using the KAPA Library Quantification kit. Each immunoSEQ 96-well plate was sequenced on its own single-read 150-cycle Illumina NextSeq 550 flow cell. The paper's data handling went like this. Because the immunoSEQ output held only junctional sequences and lacked quality scores, the filtering could not match the filtering applied to full-length reads. To assign V/J genes and CDR3, sequences were annotated against IMGT germline references using PyIR, a Python wrapper for IgBLAST v1.9. Reads were removed for weak V/J assignments (E-value above 1e-6), missing CDR3, stop codons, out-of-frame junctions, or ambiguous translated residues. V3J clonotypes were defined as sequences sharing an identical inferred V gene, J gene, and CDR3 amino acid sequence. The percentage overlap between two repertoires was calculated by dividing the number of shared unique clonotypes by the size of the smaller repertoire. Richness of each repertoire was evaluated using RTK rarefaction, the Chao1 estimator, and Recon v2.1 estimates of unobserved clonotypes. TCRdb limited this immuneACCESS table to in-frame rearrangements with V and J called. A share of clones is missing; checked studies link under half to unresolved V genes, and the rest is unexplained. Clone size and the V and J calls come from that table; the DNA yielded D and trimming. In all, the sample holds about half a million clones, and approximately 78% of those were seen once. Clones ranked in the top ten supply approximately 12% of the sample.

For this clone: There is no known antigen for this receptor. No much larger clone exists at a distance of one base, and base qualities are not known.

What the research found in general, with its limitations: Only blood was sampled, and tissue TCR repertoires likely differ from those in blood. The small number of donors limited the genetic and exposure-history diversity represented. Based on pairwise subsampling, the degree of clonotype sharing among donors was expected to be affected by sequencing depth.

According to the germline V gene, CDR1 reads KGHSH and CDR2 reads LQKENI. Germline trimming amounts to 2 bases on V and 0 bases on J, with 13 as the count of junction bases outside the gene matches. The CDR3 runs 18 residues from the cysteine to the phenylalanine. Only the CDR3 DNA stays, 54 bases, in frame from base 1. Sequencing input: PBMCs. This TCR was recovered from a woman in her 40s in good health. Some clones in this sample may be carry-over from other donors' samples. The chain couples TRBV18 to TRBJ2-7; the junction holds 7 bases that match TRBD1. The CDR3 protein is CASSPNSLSGGASYEQYF. The nucleotides read TGTGCCAGCTCACCAAACTCTCTTTCAGGGGGAGCCTCCTACGAGCAGTACTTC.